Presented here are 5 T cell receptor beta chains from one specimen sequenced in a study of T cells after yellow fever vaccination. TCRdb fed the 5' RACE reads into MiXCR, producing one record per CDR3 protein. Of about 340,000 distinct CDR3 sequences listed, approximately 12% are singletons. The sample consisted of CD4+ T cells sorted from PBMCs, taken 15 days after the yellow fever booster vaccination. These TCRs come from a man between 18 and 35 years old who received the YFV17D yellow fever vaccine.

The CDR3 region is CSARTGGHDTQYF. Written as DNA, the CDR3 is TGCAGTGCTAGAACGGGGGGGCATGATACGCAGTATTTT. V and J are TRBV20-1 and TRBJ2-3; TRBD2 aligns across 8 bases. V lost 2 bases and J lost 6; bases outside the gene matches: 4. The CDR3 consists of 13 residues. CDR1 DFQATT and CDR2 SNEGSKA come from the germline V gene (reference sequence).

This rearrangement joins TRBV27 to TRBJ2-3, with 8 positions matching TRBD2. V was clipped by 7 bases and J by 8 bases; unmatched bases: 14. This CDR3 is built from 15 residues. Germline values: CDR1 MNHEY, CDR2 SMNVEV (reference sequence). DNA for the CDR3: TGTGCCAGCAAACTCGGGGTGAAGGCGGGGGGTACGCAGTATTTT. This translates into CASKLGVKAGGTQYF.

The genes are TRBV24-1 and TRBJ2-2; 8 bases map to TRBD1. After removal of 3 bases from V and 4 bases from J, the junction contained 15 bases not matched to a gene. The CDR3 has 19 residues. Germline CDR1 KGHDR, CDR2 SFDVKD. The CDR3 bases are TGTGCCACCAGTGATATACCGGGGGCGGACAGGGCCCCCACCGGGGAGCTGTTTTTT. It is translated as CATSDIPGADRAPTGELFF.

The CDR3 nucleotides are TGTGCCAGCAGTTCCTCCGCTTACAGGGGTGACGCTGAAGCTTTCTTT. Translation gives CASSSSAYRGDAEAFF. The V call is TRBV6-5, the J call TRBJ1-1, with 7 bases fitting TRBD1. The CDR3 totals 16 residues. V shed 4 bases and J 6 bases; nucleotides not matched to a gene: 14. Germline lookup yields CDR1 MNHEY and CDR2 SVGAGI.

This clonotype was seen more than once but under ten times. The rearrangement joins TRBV27 to TRBJ2-1, with D unclear. The CDR3 spans 17 residues. With 3 bases removed from V and 0 bases from J, the gap between germline ends came to 15 bases. Germline V CDR1 and CDR2: MNHEY, SMNVEV (reference sequence). The CDR3 loop reads CASSFPQIHGSYNEQFF. The CDR3 DNA follows: TGTGCCAGCAGTTTCCCCCAGATACACGGCTCCTACAATGAGCAGTTCTTC.